This section outlines one T cell receptor beta chain sequence together with its context. Its antigen is unidentified. Investigators reverse transcribed all isolated RNA, so they sequenced expressed TCRB transcripts. Naive, central memory and regulatory T cell samples averaged roughly 3.4 million immunoSEQ reads each. Some clones are missing from TCRdb's copy, which holds only in-frame ones; the method was immunoSEQ multiplex PCR. The profile covers around 150,000 clones, with roughly 8.1% appearing a single time and approximately 0.65% taken by the ten largest. This entry is derived from a study of beta chain features in type 1 diabetes. General observations from the study: HLA effects on TCRB rearrangement stayed unresolved here.

The CDR3 has 13 residues. With V trimmed by 5 bases and J by 6 bases, 3 bases remained unmatched. The germline CDR1 and CDR2 sequences are LGHNT and FRNRAP. The TCR comes from a man younger than 35 in good health. The sequenced sample was central memory CD4+ T cells from blood. The chain combines TRBV12-5 with TRBJ2-7; the match to TRBD2 covers 11 bases. CDR3: CASGEGLAGEQYF. The CDR3, as DNA: TGTGCTAGTGGTGAAGGACTAGCGGGCGAGCAGTACTTC.